This T cell receptor (beta chain) was recorded in a study of T cell changes during pregnancy in multiple sclerosis. The trim removed 6 bases at V and 4 bases at J, leaving 9 bases unmatched. The CDR3 runs 14 residues. Germline assignment: CDR1 MNHEY and CDR2 SVGAGI. Data came from immunoSEQ multiplex PCR; TCRdb stores just in-frame clones and leaves some out. The top ten hold 2.3% of the sample, which has 58,000 or so clones, 92% seen once. This clone showed up just once. This clonotype originated in a female donor with multiple sclerosis, enrolled in a pregnancy study. This specimen was peripheral blood, taken in the first trimester of pregnancy. The gene calls are TRBV6-5 and TRBJ2-7; TRBD2 matches 7 bases. The CDR3 region has the DNA TGTGCCAGCAGCAAACGGGAGGTCCGGTACGAGCAGTACTTC. Translation: CASSKREVRYEQYF.